The 16 T cell receptor beta chains below come from one sample, sequenced in a study of a mutant IDH1 vaccine in newly diagnosed glioma. Produced via immunoSEQ multiplex PCR; TCRdb's table is partial and in-frame only. The table records about 98,000 clones, 85% to 90% of them present only once. Time point here: baseline, week 1 (first vaccination visit). The treatment: pre-vaccination baseline after standard-of-care therapy. Sequenced here: PBMCs, sampled from a glioma patient treated with radiotherapy, temozolomide or both. The receptors were gathered from a woman aged 45-65 years with glioma.

J is TRBJ2-7 and V is TRBV11-3; tentative D call: TRBD2 (7 bases). Trimming removed 3 bases from V and 4 bases from J, with 16 bases in between. This CDR3 spans 15 amino acids. Germline V gives CDR1 SGHNT, CDR2 YENEEA. The CDR3 DNA sequence: TGTGCCAGCAGCTTCCCCAGGGGAGGGGGATACGAGCAGTACTTC. Translated, it gives CASSFPRGGGYEQYF.

The chain is built from TRBV2 and TRBJ1-2; D not resolved. Germline CDR1 and CDR2: SNHLY and FYNNEI. The germline V and J ends were trimmed by 8 bases and 1 base, with 11 bases remaining between them. The CDR3 contains 13 residues. The CDR3 loop reads CASHPGYNYGYTF. CDR3 bases: TGTGCCAGCCATCCGGGGTATAACTATGGCTACACCTTC.

This chain uses TRBV4-1 with TRBJ2-1; TRBD1 is a possible D gene (7 bases). CDR1 and CDR2 (germline): MGHRA, YSYEKL. Trimming shortened V by 5 bases and J by 3 bases, and 14 bases separated the two germline ends. The CDR3 loop spans 15 amino acids. This CDR3 is CASSARGRDYNEQFF. The DNA of the CDR3 is TGCGCCAGCAGCGCGAGGGGGCGGGACTACAATGAGCAGTTCTTC.

The chain uses TRBV28 and TRBJ1-1, with TRBD1 matching 10 bases. This CDR3 is 14 amino acids long. From germline, CDR1 is MDHEN and CDR2 SYDVKM. Trimming removed 6 bases from V and 5 bases from J; junction bases left unmatched: 6. CDR3 DNA: TGTGCCAGCAGCCCGGGACAGGGGTGGACTGAAGCTTTCTTT. The encoded protein is CASSPGQGWTEAFF.

The chain carries TRBV6-5 and TRBJ1-6, with D hard to call. The V end was cut by 0 bases, the J end by 7 bases, with 10 bases between. Germline V CDR1 and CDR2: MNHEY, SVGAGI. The CDR3 has 15 residues. In DNA, the CDR3 is TGTGCCAGCAGTTACTCGGTGACGGCGAATTCACCCCTCCACTTT. Amino acids: CASSYSVTANSPLHF.

This sequence joins TRBV29-1 and TRBJ2-7; 10 bases fit TRBD2. Germline V CDR1 and CDR2: SQVTM, ANQGSEA. The CDR3 consists of 14 residues. With 6 bases clipped from V and 0 bases from J, the junction kept 5 bases outside the gene matches. The CDR3 protein is CSVRTSGTSYEQYF. In DNA form, the CDR3 reads TGCAGCGTCAGAACTAGCGGGACCTCCTACGAGCAGTACTTC.

The V call is TRBV6-6, the J call TRBJ1-2; perhaps TRBD1 as D (6 bases). In germline, CDR1 is MNHNY, CDR2 SVGAGI (reference sequence). The CDR3 runs to 14 residues. Trimming took off 2 bases at V and 4 bases at J, with 11 bases between the two ends. The CDR3 here is CASSYPSGAYGYTF. The CDR3 nucleotides read TGTGCCAGCAGTTACCCGTCAGGGGCCTATGGCTACACCTTC.

The chain employs TRBV6-1 and TRBJ1-2; no clear D. CDR3 length: 14 residues. In germline, CDR1 is MNHNS, CDR2 SASEGT. V was cut by 7 bases and J by 2 bases, with 14 bases left in between. The CDR3 protein is CASNQQGLNYGYTF. In DNA, the CDR3 is TGTGCCAGCAATCAACAAGGGCTCAACTATGGCTACACCTTC.

This clone was detected once. The chain is built from TRBV6-6 and TRBJ1-1, with 7 positions matching TRBD1. CDR1 and CDR2 from the germline V gene are MNHNY and SVGAGI (reference sequence). The CDR3 consists of 13 residues. The V and J ends lost 7 bases and 4 bases, in that order; junction bases with no gene match: 6. In DNA form, the CDR3 reads TGTGCCAGCACCGTAAACAGGGGCACTGAAGCTTTCTTT. It translates to CASTVNRGTEAFF.

The rearrangement links TRBV2 to TRBJ1-4; 10 positions match TRBD1. Germline V lookup: CDR1 SNHLY, CDR2 FYNNEI. The CDR3 extends over 13 amino acids. Losses at the gene ends were 10 bases for V and 12 bases for J; bases not matched to a gene: 11. For the CDR3, the DNA is TGTGCCACCTCGGGACAGGGGTTTCAGGAACTGTTTTTT. Amino acid sequence: CATSGQGFQELFF.

V usage is TRBV10-3 and J usage is TRBJ2-7, with TRBD1 matching 10 bases. V lost 7 bases and J lost 5; bases outside the gene matches: 8. This CDR3 spans 14 amino acids. The germline gives CDR1 ENHRY, CDR2 SYGVKD. The CDR3 DNA is TGTGCCATCACCCAAGACAGGGGGCTGAACGAGCAGTACTTC. Its translation is CAITQDRGLNEQYF.

The chain combines TRBV5-4 with TRBJ2-7; TRBD2 agrees at 10 bases. V lost 3 bases to trimming and J lost 7 bases; unmatched junction nucleotides: 10. The germline CDR1 and CDR2 sequences are SGHNT and YYREEE (reference sequence). The CDR3 is made up of 15 amino acids. CDR3 amino acids: CASSSPTSGTGEQYF. In DNA form, the CDR3 reads TGTGCCAGCAGCTCTCCCACTAGCGGGACGGGAGAGCAGTACTTC.

This clone was counted a single time. The chain uses TRBV5-1 and TRBJ2-5; tentatively, D is TRBD1 (7 bases). V was shortened by 0 bases and J by 0 bases, with 15 bases between the two germline ends. The CDR3 runs to 17 residues. Germline V CDR1 and CDR2: SGHRS, YFSETQ. The DNA for the CDR3 is TGCGCCAGCAGCTTGGCCAGGGGGGCTATGTACCAAGAGACCCAGTACTTC. Translation: CASSLARGAMYQETQYF.

This chain joins TRBV5-1 and TRBJ1-4; perhaps TRBD1 as D (6 bases). Deletions cut 4 bases from V and 6 bases from J, with 13 bases between. The germline V gene has CDR1 SGHRS and CDR2 YFSETQ. The CDR3 sequence is 14 residues long. In DNA, the CDR3 is TGCGCCAGCAGCCCGGGGGCTACGGATGAAAAACTGTTTTTT. It translates to CASSPGATDEKLFF.

V is TRBV6-6 and J is TRBJ2-7, with 10 bases lining up with TRBD2. V shed 7 bases and J 12 bases; nucleotides not matched to a gene: 18. CDR3 length equals 15 residues. Germline CDR1 reads MNHNY; CDR2 reads SVGAGI (reference sequence). Here the CDR3 reads CASNHPSGSRFRWYF. The CDR3 DNA reads TGTGCCAGCAATCATCCTAGCGGGAGTAGATTTAGATGGTACTTC.

The V call is TRBV7-8, the J call TRBJ1-5, with D tentatively TRBD1 (5 bases). There are 12 residues in the CDR3. Between the trimmed V and J ends, which lost 3 bases and 5 bases, there was a span of 5 bases. Germline-derived CDR1 and CDR2 are SGHVS and FQNEAQ. The CDR3 region has the DNA TGTGCCAGCAGCTTCAGGGATCAGCCCCAGCATTTT. Translation: CASSFRDQPQHF.